This TCR beta chain was identified during a study of T cell responses to AZD1222 COVID-19 vaccine (dated by TCRdb to the early 2020s). About the full investigation: TCR sequencing covered fewer than 250 trial participants: 207 given two doses of AZD1222 and about 26 given two doses of MenACWY control vaccine. Enrollment into the trials was organized by age into subgroups of 18-55, 56-69 and 70-plus years, and those subgroups contained roughly 160, 29 and 62 TCR-sequenced participants, respectively. Summary of the overall study and its limitations: After two AZD1222 doses, spike-specific TCR breadth and depth were significantly higher than at day 0 and than in MenACWY recipients. Reportedly, close to half of the unique spike-specific TCRs recognized epitopes lying outside the regions that are mutated in the B.1.351 and B.1.1.7 variants. Conclusions about previously exposed vaccinees were limited because only six AZD1222 recipients were SARS-CoV-2 seropositive at baseline. In the small 56-69-year group, the increase in depth fell short of significance, most likely because of low power. Because no samples from the day 14 peak response were available, repertoires could be characterized only after the peak T cell response. Vaccine-associated CD4 TCRs spanned the whole spike protein, with dominant responses in regions 160-218 and 743-854. Most participants were white British and females outnumbered males, and the authors suggested that clonal diversity may have been underestimated.

Relative to germline, V is 6 bases shorter and J is 6 bases shorter, with 21 bases between their ends. The CDR3 holds 16 amino acids from the cysteine to the phenylalanine. Only the CDR3 DNA stays, 48 bases, in frame from base 1. Looking up the germline V gene yields CDR1 MNHEY and CDR2 SVGEGT. Details on this clone: What this receptor recognizes is not known. No base quality information exists; no much larger clone differs at one position.

What the time point label conveys for this sample: about 28 days (+/-7) after the second vaccine dose. AZD1222 recipients whose second dose came at about 4 weeks and those whose second dose came at about 12 weeks were combined into one group, since spike-specific TCR depth and breadth did not differ between the two schedules. The vaccinee samples were drawn from two UK trials, COV001 and COV002, one of which was a single-blind randomized controlled phase 2/3 trial testing AZD1222 (ChAdOx1 nCoV-19) in healthy adults. Trial participant PBMC samples were collected at day 0 and day 28 after the second dose for TCRbeta chain sequencing. The CDR3 regions of human TCRbeta chains were analyzed by immunosequencing. The study's own analysis went as follows. Repertoire TCRs were checked for matches against a reference library of SARS-CoV-2-specific TCRs that had been generated using the MIRA antigen-specificity platform. Breadth was defined as the fraction of unique TCRs that were SARS-CoV-2-associated. Depth was defined as the fraction of total T cells that were SARS-CoV-2-associated. Using the MIRA data, every spike-specific TCR was mapped to the spike region that the TCR reacted to and assigned to either a CD4 or a CD8 class. Log10-transformed breadth and depth values were compared by one-way ANOVA with Sidak's multiple comparisons tests. TCRdb mirrors the immuneACCESS table, restricted to in-frame sequences. Some clones are absent from its copies; in checked studies, under half trace to an unresolved V gene, and the reason for the others is unknown. The D gene and trimming were derived from the DNA, and the V and J assignments and clone size from that table. The sample has 150,000 to 200,000 clones on record, about 91% of them singletons. The top ten constitute under 14% of the sample.

The specimen was peripheral blood, collected 28 days after the second AZD1222 dose. The chain is made from TRBV6-2 or TRBV6-3 and TRBJ1-5, with TRBD1 as a weak D call on 5 bases. This TCR came from an adult who received the AZD1222 COVID-19 vaccine. The CDR3 region reads CASSLQGRGRGQPQHF. The base sequence is TGTGCCAGCAGCCTACAAGGGAGGGGTAGGGGTCAGCCCCAGCATTTT.